The present T cell receptor (beta chain) was sequenced within a study of T-cell memory formation after mild COVID-19. TCRdb redid the calling of the 5' RACE reads with MiXCR, one entry per CDR3 protein. Of 90,000 to 130,000 distinct CDR3 sequences listed, 15% to 20% are singletons. General study results and limits: Clones shrinking from day 15 to 85 showed even CD4/CD8 mixes; later expanders tilted CD4+.

This clonotype appeared a few times. What it recognizes is unknown. The sequence came from a man between 18 and 35 years old who had mild COVID-19 (a few samples of this study predate the infection). Cell type and time point are not known. The sequencing sample was made of PBMCs or a T cell subset sorted from them (not recorded which).

The CDR3 loop reads CSAHRRDRVLHEQFF. The CDR3 DNA reads as TGCAGTGCCCACCGTCGGGACAGGGTACTTCATGAGCAGTTCTTC. This sequence joins TRBV20-1 and TRBJ2-1; 9 positions match TRBD1. Germline-derived CDR1 and CDR2 are DFQATT and SNEGSKA (reference sequence). The CDR3 totals 15 residues. J lost 8 bases, V lost 6 bases, and 14 bases had no gene match.